One sample yielded the 25 T cell receptor beta chains listed below, sequenced in a study of cytomegalovirus exposure and HLA in healthy donors. Data came from immunoSEQ multiplex PCR; TCRdb stores just in-frame clones and leaves some out. The profile shows around 150,000 clones, roughly 89% of them singletons. Sample: PBMCs. The source of these receptors is a man younger than 35 in good health and CMV-seropositive.

The chain is built from TRBV5-1 and TRBJ2-7; D may be TRBD1 (6 bases). Germline lookup yields CDR1 SGHRS and CDR2 YFSETQ. Trimming cost V 0 bases and J 6 bases, with 10 bases left between them. The length of the CDR3 is 13 residues. This CDR3 reads CASSLGGTTEQYF. CDR3 sequence (DNA): TGCGCCAGCAGCTTGGGGGGGACAACCGAGCAGTACTTC. The full variable domain, in which reference TRBV5-1 and TRBJ2-7 provide the parts outside the CDR3, is KAGVTQTPRYLIKTRGQQVTLSCSPISGHRSVSWYQQTPGQGLQFLFEYFSETQRNKGNFPGRFSGRQFSNSRSEMNVSTLELGDSALYLCASSLGGTTEQYFGPGTRLTVT.

The chain recombines TRBV18 with TRBJ2-7, with 16 nucleotides matching TRBD2. This CDR3 is built from 17 residues. CDR1 is KGHSH, CDR2 LQKENI, per germline. V dropped 2 bases and J dropped 7; count of bases not matched to a gene: 8. As DNA, the CDR3 is TGTGCCAGCTCACCAAATATGGGACTAGCGGGAGGGACAGAGCAGTACTTC. Amino acids: CASSPNMGLAGGTEQYF.

The rearrangement links TRBV7-9 to TRBJ2-7; 14 bases agree with TRBD2. The CDR3 covers 15 residues. CDR1 is SEHNR, CDR2 FQNEAQ, per germline (reference sequence). Trimming cost V 5 bases and J 7 bases; bases outside gene matches: 7. For the CDR3, the DNA is TGTGCCAGCAGCCGACCGGGACTAGCGGGAGTTGAGCAGTACTTC. Translated, it gives CASSRPGLAGVEQYF.

The CDR3 loop reads CASSFTGSPKSDQYF. DNA for the CDR3: TGTGCCAGCAGCTTTACAGGTTCCCCTAAGTCTGACCAGTACTTC. The chain is built from TRBV11-2 and TRBJ2-5; possibly TRBD1 for D (5 bases). V lost 3 bases, J lost 10 bases, and 21 bases lay in between. CDR1 and CDR2 from the germline V gene are SGHAT and FQNNGV. CDR3 length: 15 residues.

The sample holds one count of this clone. V and J are TRBV5-1 and TRBJ2-3; the D gene is possibly TRBD2 (6 bases). V was pared by 0 bases and J by 1 base, with 12 bases between. This CDR3 region has 16 residues. The germline V gene has CDR1 SGHRS and CDR2 YFSETQ. The CDR3, as DNA: TGCGCCAGCAGCTTGGAAGGGAGGTGGGGCACAGATACGCAGTATTTT. Residues: CASSLEGRWGTDTQYF.

The chain joins TRBV28 to TRBJ2-7; tentative D call: TRBD2 (5 bases). The CDR3 is 15 residues long. Trimming took off 4 bases at V and 2 bases at J, with 15 bases between the two ends. CDR1 MDHEN and CDR2 SYDVKM come from the germline V gene. The CDR3 reads CASSSLGRGTYEQYF. CDR3 sequence (DNA): TGTGCCAGCAGTTCCTTGGGTCGAGGGACCTACGAGCAGTACTTC.

The CDR3 DNA reads TGTGCCAGCAGCTTGGGGGGGGTGTTAGCCAAAAACATTCAGTACTTC. Its translation: CASSLGGVLAKNIQYF. The J gene is TRBJ2-4, the V gene TRBV5-6; a possible D gene is TRBD2 (6 bases). The CDR3 has 16 amino acids. Trimming removed 0 bases from V and 0 bases from J, with 10 bases in between. Germline V gene data show CDR1 as SGHDT and CDR2 as YYEEEE.

The chain recombines TRBV7-8 with TRBJ2-7; TRBD2 matches at 10 bases. The CDR3 runs to 15 residues. Unmatched junction bases numbered 5, after V lost 5 bases and J lost 1 base. Germline V CDR1 and CDR2: SGHVS, FQNEAQ. This CDR3 reads CASSGLAVSSYEQYF. The CDR3 nucleotides read TGTGCCAGCAGCGGACTAGCGGTATCTTCCTACGAGCAGTACTTC.

The genes are TRBV6-5 and TRBJ2-7; 7 bases fit TRBD1. The CDR3 extends over 13 amino acids. The ends lost 7 bases at V and 0 bases at J; junction bases unmatched: 3. Germline V gene sequence: CDR1 MNHEY, CDR2 SVGAGI. The CDR3 DNA reads TGTGCCAGCAAAAGGGACAGCTCCTACGAGCAGTACTTC. Amino acids: CASKRDSSYEQYF.

V is TRBV5-1 and J is TRBJ2-7; TRBD2 agrees at 12 bases. Trimming cost V 4 bases and J 5 bases; bases outside gene matches: 4. The CDR3 has 14 amino acids. Germline V gene data show CDR1 as SGHRS and CDR2 as YFSETQ. This CDR3 is CASSPRLAGDEQYF. The CDR3 DNA follows: TGCGCCAGCAGCCCGCGACTAGCGGGAGACGAGCAGTACTTC.

The chain recombines TRBV28 with TRBJ2-7; D possibly corresponds to TRBD1 (6 bases). Germline lookup yields CDR1 MDHEN and CDR2 SYDVKM. V was clipped by 4 bases and J by 2 bases, with 12 bases between them. CDR3 length: 14 residues. CDR3 bases: TGTGCCAGCAGTTCACAGGGAGCCCCCTACGAGCAGTACTTC. This gives the protein CASSSQGAPYEQYF.

The rearrangement uses TRBV27 and TRBJ2-7; D is unclear. Between the trimmed V and J ends, which lost 2 bases and 5 bases, there was a span of 4 bases. CDR3 length: 11 amino acids. CDR1 and CDR2 (germline): MNHEY, SMNVEV (reference sequence). The CDR3 loop is CASSLGDEQYF. The CDR3 DNA is TGTGCCAGCAGTTTAGGAGACGAGCAGTACTTC.

The V and J genes are TRBV2 and TRBJ2-7, with TRBD2 matching over 8 bases. The CDR3 is 12 residues long. J was trimmed by 4 bases and V by 7 bases; bases with no gene match: 3. CDR1 and CDR2 from the germline V gene are SNHLY and FYNNEI. CDR3 in amino acids: CASKREGYEQYF. In nucleotides, the CDR3 is TGTGCCAGCAAACGGGAGGGATACGAGCAGTACTTC.

This clone has a single count. The V call is TRBV19, the J call TRBJ2-5, with a weak D call TRBD1 (5 bases). This CDR3 is built from 15 residues. Germline loops: CDR1 LNHDA, CDR2 SQIVND (reference sequence). The germline V and J ends were trimmed by 5 bases and 1 base, with 14 bases remaining between them. CDR3 in amino acids: CASSALTASQETQYF. The CDR3 bases are TGTGCCAGTAGTGCTCTGACAGCCTCCCAAGAGACCCAGTACTTC.

V is TRBV9 and J is TRBJ1-5, with D unresolved. The CDR3 extends over 14 amino acids. Trimming shortened V by 0 bases and J by 2 bases, and 6 bases separated the two germline ends. Germline V gene sequence: CDR1 SGDLS, CDR2 YYNGEE. The DNA of the CDR3 is TGTGCCAGCAGCGTAGATAGTCGCAATCAGCCCCAGCATTTT. Amino acid sequence: CASSVDSRNQPQHF.

This clone was picked up one time. The chain joins TRBV2 to TRBJ2-5, with 9 bases fitting TRBD1. The germline V gene encodes CDR1 SNHLY and CDR2 FYNNEI. The CDR3 runs to 16 residues. Germline trimming cut 4 bases from V and 5 bases from J; bases unmatched to any gene: 11. CDR3 loop: CASSVRQGGSWETQYF. The CDR3 coding sequence is TGTGCCAGCAGTGTCCGACAGGGGGGGAGCTGGGAGACCCAGTACTTC.

The chain combines TRBV29-1 with TRBJ1-5, with 7 bases lining up with TRBD1. There are 12 residues in the CDR3. V trimming: 6 bases; J trimming: 5 bases; junction bases outside the gene matches: 4. In germline, CDR1 is SQVTM, CDR2 ANQGSEA. This CDR3 reads CSVGDSDQPQHF. The CDR3 DNA reads TGCAGCGTCGGGGACAGCGATCAGCCCCAGCATTTT.

The chain is built from TRBV13 and TRBJ2-7, with D unresolved. CDR1 and CDR2 (germline): PRHDT, FYEKMQ (reference sequence). With 7 bases removed from V and 5 bases from J, the gap between germline ends came to 15 bases. This CDR3 spans 13 amino acids. CDR3 sequence (DNA): TGTGCCAGCAAACCCACATCTCAGGACGAGCAGTACTTC. Translation: CASKPTSQDEQYF. The variable domain in full, completed from reference TRBV13 and TRBJ2-7, reads AAGVIQSPRHLIKEKRETATLKCYPIPRHDTVYWYQQGPGQDPQFLISFYEKMQSDKGSIPDRFSAQQFSDYHSELNMSSLELGDSALYFCASKPTSQDEQYFGPGTRLTVT.

This rearrangement joins TRBV19 to TRBJ1-5, with 11 bases that match TRBD1. CDR1 LNHDA and CDR2 SQIVND come from the germline V gene (reference sequence). V shed 6 bases and J 6 bases; nucleotides not matched to a gene: 7. The CDR3 is made up of 15 amino acids. In DNA, the CDR3 is TGTGCCAGTAGACTCCGGACAGGGGGCGGTCAGCCCCAGCATTTT. It codes for CASRLRTGGGQPQHF.

The CDR3 sequence is CASSQDRTGTGIEKLFF. The CDR3 region has the DNA TGCGCCAGCAGCCAAGATCGAACCGGGACAGGGATTGAAAAACTGTTTTTT. This chain joins TRBV4-1 and TRBJ1-4, with TRBD1 matching over 9 bases. The CDR3 is made up of 17 amino acids. The germline CDR1 and CDR2 sequences are MGHRA and YSYEKL. J was trimmed by 7 bases and V by 0 bases; bases with no gene match: 9.

The V gene is TRBV6-1, the J gene TRBJ1-2, with 9 nucleotides matching TRBD1. This CDR3 comprises 13 residues. Germline V gene sequence: CDR1 MNHNS, CDR2 SASEGT. V gave up 7 bases and J gave up 6 bases; unmatched junction bases: 6. The DNA for the CDR3 is TGTGCCAGCAACCAACGGACAGGGGATGGCTACACCTTC. Translation gives CASNQRTGDGYTF.

The rearrangement joins TRBV11-3 to TRBJ2-7, with 7 positions matching TRBD2. Per the germline V gene, CDR1 is SGHNT and CDR2 is YENEEA. V shed 5 bases, J shed 5 bases, and the junction held 9 bases outside the gene matches. The CDR3 is 14 residues long. In DNA, the CDR3 is TGTGCCAGCAGCCCCGGACTAGGAGTGGACGAGCAGTACTTC. Its protein product is CASSPGLGVDEQYF.

This chain links TRBV19 with TRBJ1-5; TRBD1 is a possible D gene (5 bases). Looked up from germline, CDR1 is LNHDA and CDR2 is SQIVND (reference sequence). The V gene lost 9 bases and the J gene lost 9 bases, with 21 bases spanning the gap. The CDR3 runs 14 residues. DNA for the CDR3: TGTGCCAGCGTAGGCGGCAGGGCCGTCTGGCCCCAGCATTTT. This gives the protein CASVGGRAVWPQHF. Full variable domain (missing parts from reference TRBV19 and TRBJ1-5): DGGITQSPKYLFRKEGQNVTLSCEQNLNHDAMYWYRQDPGQGLRLIYYSQIVNDFQKGDIAEGYSVSREKKESFPLTVTSAQKNPTAFYLCASVGGRAVWPQHFGDGTRLSIL.

The genes are TRBV5-1 and TRBJ1-2, with D possibly matching TRBD1 (5 bases). Per the germline V gene, CDR1 is SGHRS and CDR2 is YFSETQ. V gave up 0 bases and J gave up 4 bases, with 10 bases separating them. The CDR3 covers 14 residues. The CDR3 sequence is CASSLAGKGYGYTF. The CDR3 DNA reads as TGCGCCAGCAGCTTGGCAGGGAAGGGCTATGGCTACACCTTC.

The chain joins TRBV6-6 to TRBJ2-5; the match to TRBD1 covers 10 bases. CDR1 and CDR2 (germline): MNHNY, SVGAGI (reference sequence). This CDR3 has 15 amino acids. V lost 7 bases and J lost 2; bases outside the gene matches: 7. The chain's CDR3 is CASTQDRGHQETQYF. In DNA, the CDR3 is TGTGCCAGCACCCAAGACAGGGGGCATCAAGAGACCCAGTACTTC.